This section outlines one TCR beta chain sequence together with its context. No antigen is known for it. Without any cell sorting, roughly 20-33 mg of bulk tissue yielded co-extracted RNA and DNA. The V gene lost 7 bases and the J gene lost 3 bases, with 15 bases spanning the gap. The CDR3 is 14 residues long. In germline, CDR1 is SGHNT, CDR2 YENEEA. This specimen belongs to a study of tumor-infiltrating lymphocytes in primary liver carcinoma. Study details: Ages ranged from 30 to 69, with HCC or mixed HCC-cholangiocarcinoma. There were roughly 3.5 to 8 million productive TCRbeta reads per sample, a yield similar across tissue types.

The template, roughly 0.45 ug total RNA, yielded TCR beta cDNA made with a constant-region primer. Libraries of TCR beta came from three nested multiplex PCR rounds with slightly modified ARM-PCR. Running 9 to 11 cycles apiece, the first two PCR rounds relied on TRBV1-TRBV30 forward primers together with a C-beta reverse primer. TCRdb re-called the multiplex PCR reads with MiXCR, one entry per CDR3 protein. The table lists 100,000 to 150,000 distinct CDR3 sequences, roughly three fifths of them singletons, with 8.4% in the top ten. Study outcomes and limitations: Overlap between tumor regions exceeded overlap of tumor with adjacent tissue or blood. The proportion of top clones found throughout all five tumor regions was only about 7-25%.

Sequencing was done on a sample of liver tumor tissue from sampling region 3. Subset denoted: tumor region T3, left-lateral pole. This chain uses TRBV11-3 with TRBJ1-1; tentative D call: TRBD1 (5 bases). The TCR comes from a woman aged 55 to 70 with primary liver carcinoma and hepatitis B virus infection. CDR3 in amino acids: CASNYGGTDTEAFF. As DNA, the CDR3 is TGTGCCAGCAACTACGGGGGGACGGACACTGAAGCTTTCTTT.